The T cell receptor beta chain under discussion was sequenced for a study of PD-L1 blockade in urothelial cancer. Study details: Analysis of the blood was performed 3 weeks (second dose) and 6 weeks after treatment start. A median blood sample held approximately 140,000 T cells and approximately 84,000 unique TCRs.

The protocol was immunoSEQ multiplex PCR, while the TCRdb copy is restricted to in-frame clones and leaves out a portion. The table records 70,000 to 85,000 clones, roughly nine tenths of them present only once. Time point in this sample: pretreatment peripheral blood. V lost 3 bases, J lost 3 bases, and 3 bases stayed unmatched. CDR1 KGHSH and CDR2 LQKENI come from the germline V gene. The CDR3 totals 14 residues. The material sequenced was PBMCs, taken around atezolizumab (anti-PD-L1) treatment. This sequence joins TRBV18 and TRBJ1-2; TRBD1 matches at 8 bases. This clonotype was obtained from a man between 65 and 80 years old with urothelial cancer. The CDR3 here is CASSPIQGDYGYTF. The CDR3 region has the DNA TGTGCCAGCTCACCGATACAGGGGGACTATGGCTACACCTTC.